These 15 T cell receptor beta chains originate from one sample sequenced in a study of blood T cells in healthy people across ages. A second PCR, run for about 7 to 11 cycles, used a sample-barcoded 5' primer plus a J-beta primer mix. One entry per CDR3 protein, called by TCRdb with MiXCR from the 5' RACE reads. The table records about 800,000 distinct CDR3 sequences, less than 60% of them present only once. The specimen sequenced was blood. These receptors were obtained from an elderly man in good health.

The CDR3 coding sequence is TGCAGTGTTCTCCTCAGGGGCGATAATAGCAATCAGCCCCAGCATTTT. Translating it yields CSVLLRGDNSNQPQHF. The genes are TRBV20-1 and TRBJ1-5; D may be TRBD1 (6 bases). This CDR3 has 16 residues. Trimming removed 7 bases from V and 0 bases from J, with 19 bases in between. Germline CDR1 DFQATT, CDR2 SNEGSKA (reference sequence).

CDR3 sequence reads: CASSTSVTYNEQYF. The CDR3 bases are TGTGCCAGCAGCACAAGCGTTACCTACAATGAGCAGTACTTC. V is TRBV7-3 and J is TRBJ2-1; D unresolved. The better agreement between TRBJ2-7 and the DNA end casts doubt on the J call. Per germline, CDR1 SGHTA and CDR2 FQGTGA. CDR3 size: 14 residues.

This chain uses TRBV25-1 with TRBJ2-1; 12 bases align to TRBD1. The germline V gene encodes CDR1 MGHDK and CDR2 SYGVNS. The CDR3 totals 15 residues. With V trimmed by 6 bases and J by 5 bases, 5 bases remained unmatched. This CDR3 reads CASSDRDRGHNEQFF. The CDR3, as DNA: TGTGCCAGCAGCGACCGGGACAGGGGGCACAATGAGCAGTTCTTC.

Comment on this clonotype: A much more abundant neighbour one base away suggests this may be a read error. The chain links TRBV5-4 to TRBJ2-4, with a weak D call TRBD1 (5 bases). The assigned J gene may be wrong: the sequence end matches TRBJ2-7 better. This CDR3 is built from 16 residues. Germline V CDR1 and CDR2: SGHNT, YYREEE (reference sequence). In nucleotides, the CDR3 is TGTGCCAGCAGCATAGAGACAGACGTTTCCGTCTACGAGCAGTACTTC. Translated: CASSIETDVSVYEQYF.

This clonotype was observed a handful of times. The V call is TRBV15, the J call TRBJ2-1, with TRBD2 identical over 7 bases. The CDR3 contains 14 residues. The germline V gene encodes CDR1 LNHNV and CDR2 YYDKDF (reference sequence). V lost 6 bases and J lost 5; bases outside the gene matches: 7. For the CDR3, the DNA is TGTGCCACCAGACCGGGACTACGACACAATGAGCAGTTCTTC. Translation gives CATRPGLRHNEQFF.

The chain recombines TRBV20-1 with TRBJ2-1, with D unresolved. In germline, CDR1 is DFQATT, CDR2 SNEGSKA (reference sequence). The V gene lost 1 base and the J gene lost 6 bases, with 13 bases spanning the gap. CDR3 length: 14 residues. CDR3 residues: CSARVALWGNEQFF. CDR3 DNA: TGCAGTGCTAGAGTAGCCTTATGGGGCAATGAGCAGTTCTTC.

Comment on this clonotype: With a much larger clone just one base away, this may be a read error. The J gene is TRBJ2-3, the V gene TRBV7-2; D may correspond to TRBD1 or TRBD2 (5 bases each). V was clipped by 8 bases and J by 2 bases, with 23 bases between them. The CDR3 runs to 17 residues. Germline V gene lookup returns CDR1 SGHTA and CDR2 FQGNSA. The CDR3 sequence is CASGSHPGRKDTDTQYF. CDR3 coding DNA: TGTGCCAGCGGCTCACATCCGGGACGGAAAGACACAGATACGCAGTATTTT.

V usage is TRBV12-5 and J usage is TRBJ2-4; D gene unclear. Judging by the DNA end, TRBJ2-5 fits better; the J call may be wrong. This CDR3 has 13 amino acids. Germline V gives CDR1 LGHNT, CDR2 FRNRAP. CDR3 loop: CASGLAAQETQYF. The CDR3 coding sequence is TGTGCTAGTGGTTTGGCCGCCCAGGAGACCCAGTACTTC.

This clonotype turned up a few times. The chain couples TRBV20-1 to TRBJ2-7; 9 nucleotides align to TRBD2. This CDR3 is built from 15 residues. Looked up from germline, CDR1 is DFQATT and CDR2 is SNEGSKA (reference sequence). The ends lost 5 bases at V and 2 bases at J; junction bases unmatched: 10. CDR3 DNA sequence: TGCAGTGCTCATATTAGCGGGAGCCATCCCTACGAGCAGTACTTC. Encoded protein: CSAHISGSHPYEQYF.

This clonotype was seen only a few times. The V call is TRBV25-1, the J call TRBJ2-2, with 8 bases that match TRBD1. The length of the CDR3 is 15 residues. The V gene end was trimmed by 2 bases and the J gene end by 4 bases; junction bases not matched to a gene: 3. Germline CDR1 and CDR2: MGHDK and SYGVNS. As DNA, the CDR3 is TGTGCCAGCAGTGAACAGGGGGCATCCACCGGGGAGCTGTTTTTT. Translated: CASSEQGASTGELFF.

The rearrangement uses TRBV20-1 and TRBJ1-2; 7 nucleotides line up with TRBD1. The CDR3 consists of 13 residues. The junction had 5 bases not matched to a gene; V was cut back by 3 bases and J by 4 bases. The germline gives CDR1 DFQATT, CDR2 SNEGSKA (reference sequence). CDR3: CSASTGTAYGYTF. The CDR3 nucleotides are TGCAGTGCTAGCACCGGGACAGCCTATGGCTACACCTTC.

The chain employs TRBV29-1 and TRBJ1-4, with D maybe TRBD1 (5 bases). The length of the CDR3 is 14 residues. Germline-derived CDR1 and CDR2 are SQVTM and ANQGSEA. The ends were cut back, 6 bases at V and 2 bases at J, with 13 bases in the middle. Written as DNA, the CDR3 is TGCAGCGTGGTGACAAGGGGTACTAATGAAAAACTGTTTTTT. Translating it yields CSVVTRGTNEKLFF.

The CDR3 reads CSVEHSTDTQYF. The CDR3 coding sequence is TGCAGCGTTGAACATTCCACAGATACGCAGTATTTT. V gene TRBV29-1 combines with J gene TRBJ2-3; D is unclear. CDR1 and CDR2 (germline): SQVTM, ANQGSEA. The CDR3 runs 12 residues. V gave up 2 bases and J gave up 2 bases, with 5 bases separating them.

In nucleotides, the CDR3 is TGTGCCTGGAGGGGACTAGCGGGAGTGGTGGAAGAGACCCAGTACTTC. Protein: CAWRGLAGVVEETQYF. The gene calls are TRBV30 and TRBJ2-5, with 14 positions matching TRBD2. Trimming removed 3 bases from V and 3 bases from J; junction bases left unmatched: 6. The CDR3 has 16 residues. CDR1 is GTSNPN and CDR2 is SVGIG in the germline V gene (reference sequence). Full variable domain (missing parts from reference TRBV30 and TRBJ2-5): SQTIHQWPATLVQPVGSPLSLECTVEGTSNPNLYWYRQAAGRGLQLLFYSVGIGQISSEVPQNLSASRPQDRQFILSSKKLLLSDSGFYLCAWRGLAGVVEETQYFGPGTRLLVL.

This clonotype was recorded a few times. The genes are TRBV5-1 and TRBJ2-7; D not certain. Germline lookup yields CDR1 SGHRS and CDR2 YFSETQ. This CDR3 is 15 amino acids long. Trimming cost V 2 bases and J 1 base, with 13 bases left between them. As DNA, the CDR3 is TGCGCCAGCAGCTTCAACACTGAACATTCCTACGAGCAGTACTTC. It translates to CASSFNTEHSYEQYF. The full variable domain, rest sourced from reference TRBV5-1 and TRBJ2-7, is KAGVTQTPRYLIKTRGQQVTLSCSPISGHRSVSWYQQTPGQGLQFLFEYFSETQRNKGNFPGRFSGRQFSNSRSEMNVSTLELGDSALYLCASSFNTEHSYEQYFGPGTRLTVT.